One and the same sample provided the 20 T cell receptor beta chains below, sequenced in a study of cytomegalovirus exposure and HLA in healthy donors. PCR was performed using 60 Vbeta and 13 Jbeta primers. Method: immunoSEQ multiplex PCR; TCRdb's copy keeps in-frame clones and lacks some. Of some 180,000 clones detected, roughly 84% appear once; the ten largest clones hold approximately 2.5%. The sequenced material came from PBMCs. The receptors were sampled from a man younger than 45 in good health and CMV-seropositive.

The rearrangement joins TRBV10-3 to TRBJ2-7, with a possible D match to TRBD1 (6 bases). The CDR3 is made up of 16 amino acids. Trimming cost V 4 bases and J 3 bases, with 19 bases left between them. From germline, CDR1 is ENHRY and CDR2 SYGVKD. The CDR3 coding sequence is TGTGCCATCAGTGGTCCCGGGGTGGGACAAAACTACGAGCAGTACTTC. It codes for CAISGPGVGQNYEQYF.

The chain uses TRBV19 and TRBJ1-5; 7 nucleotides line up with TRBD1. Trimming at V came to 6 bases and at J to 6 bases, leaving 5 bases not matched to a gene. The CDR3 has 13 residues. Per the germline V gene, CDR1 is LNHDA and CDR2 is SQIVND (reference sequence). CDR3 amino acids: CASRGGATQPQHF. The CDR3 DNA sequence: TGTGCCAGTAGAGGGGGCGCGACTCAGCCCCAGCATTTT.

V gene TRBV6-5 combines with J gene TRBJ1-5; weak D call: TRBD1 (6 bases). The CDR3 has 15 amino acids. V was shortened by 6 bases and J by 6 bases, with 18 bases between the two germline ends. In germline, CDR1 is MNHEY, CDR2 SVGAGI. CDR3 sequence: CASRARTGSLQPQHF. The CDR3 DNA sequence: TGTGCCAGCAGAGCCCGCACAGGGTCCCTTCAGCCCCAGCATTTT.

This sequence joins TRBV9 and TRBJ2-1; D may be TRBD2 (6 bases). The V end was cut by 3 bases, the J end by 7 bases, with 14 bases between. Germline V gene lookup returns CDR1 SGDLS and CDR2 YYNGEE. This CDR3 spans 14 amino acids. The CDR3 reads CASSAFIGGNEQFF. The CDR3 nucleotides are TGTGCCAGCAGCGCCTTCATCGGAGGGAATGAGCAGTTCTTC. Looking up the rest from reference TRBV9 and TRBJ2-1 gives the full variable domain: DSGVTQTPKHLITATGQRVTLRCSPRSGDLSVYWYQQSLDQGLQFLIQYYNGEERAKGNILERFSAQQFPDLHSELNLSSLELGDSALYFCASSAFIGGNEQFFGPGTRLTVL.

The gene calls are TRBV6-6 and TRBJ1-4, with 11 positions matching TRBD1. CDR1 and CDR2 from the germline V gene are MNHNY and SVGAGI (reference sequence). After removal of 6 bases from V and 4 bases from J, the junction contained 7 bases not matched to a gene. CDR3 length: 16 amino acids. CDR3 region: CASRMGQGVNNEKLFF. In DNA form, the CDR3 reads TGTGCCAGCAGAATGGGACAGGGGGTGAATAATGAAAAACTGTTTTTT.

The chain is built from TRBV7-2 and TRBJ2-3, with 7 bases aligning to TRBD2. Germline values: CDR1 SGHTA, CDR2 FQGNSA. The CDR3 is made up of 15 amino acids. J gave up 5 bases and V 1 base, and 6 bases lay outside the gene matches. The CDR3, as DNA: TGTGCCAGCAGCTTAGGCGGGAGAGGGATAGATACGCAGTATTTT. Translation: CASSLGGRGIDTQYF.

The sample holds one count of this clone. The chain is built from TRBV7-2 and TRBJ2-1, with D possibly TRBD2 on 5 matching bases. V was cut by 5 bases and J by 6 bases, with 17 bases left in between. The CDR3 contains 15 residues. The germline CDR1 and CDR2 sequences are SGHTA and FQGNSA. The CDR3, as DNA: TGTGCCAGCAGCCCAGAGGCGGAGGCGGCCAATGAGCAGTTCTTC. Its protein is CASSPEAEAANEQFF.

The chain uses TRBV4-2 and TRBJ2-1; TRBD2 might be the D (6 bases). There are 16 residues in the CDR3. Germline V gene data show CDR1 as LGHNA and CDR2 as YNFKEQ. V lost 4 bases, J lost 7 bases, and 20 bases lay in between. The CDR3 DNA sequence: TGTGCCAGCAGCCGAGACTCGGGACTCATCCAGAATGAGCAGTTCTTC. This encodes CASSRDSGLIQNEQFF.

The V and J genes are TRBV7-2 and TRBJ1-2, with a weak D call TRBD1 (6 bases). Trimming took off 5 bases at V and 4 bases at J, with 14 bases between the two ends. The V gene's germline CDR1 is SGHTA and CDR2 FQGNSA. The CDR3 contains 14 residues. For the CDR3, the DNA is TGTGCCAGCAGCCTTACAGGGTTAACCTATGGCTACACCTTC. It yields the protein CASSLTGLTYGYTF. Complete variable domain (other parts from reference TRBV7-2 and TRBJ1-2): GAGVSQSPSNKVTEKGKDVELRCDPISGHTALYWYRQSLGQGLEFLIYFQGNSAPDKSGLPSDRFSAERTGGSVSTLTIQRTQQEDSAVYLCASSLTGLTYGYTFGSGTRLTVV.

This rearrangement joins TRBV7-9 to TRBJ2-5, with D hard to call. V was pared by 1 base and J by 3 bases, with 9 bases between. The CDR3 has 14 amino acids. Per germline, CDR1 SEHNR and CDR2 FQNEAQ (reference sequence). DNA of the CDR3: TGTGCCAGCAGCTTAGTAGCCCAGAAAGAGACCCAGTACTTC. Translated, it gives CASSLVAQKETQYF.

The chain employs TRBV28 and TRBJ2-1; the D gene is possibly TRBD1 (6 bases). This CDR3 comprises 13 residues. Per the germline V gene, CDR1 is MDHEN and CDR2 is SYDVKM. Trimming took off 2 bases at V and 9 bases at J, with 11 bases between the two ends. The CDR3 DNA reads TGTGCCAGCAGTTTAGCACCCAGGGGTGAGCAGTTCTTC. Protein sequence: CASSLAPRGEQFF. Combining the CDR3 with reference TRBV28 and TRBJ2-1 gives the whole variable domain DVKVTQSSRYLVKRTGEKVFLECVQDMDHENMFWYRQDPGLGLRLIYFSYDVKMKEKGDIPEGYSVSREKKERFSLILESASTNQTSMYLCASSLAPRGEQFFGPGTRLTVL.

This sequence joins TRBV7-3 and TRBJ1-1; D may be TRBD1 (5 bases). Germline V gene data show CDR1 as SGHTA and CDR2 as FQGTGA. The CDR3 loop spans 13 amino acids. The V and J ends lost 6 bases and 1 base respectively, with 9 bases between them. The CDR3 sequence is CASSIQGNTEAFF. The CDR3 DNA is TGTGCCAGCAGTATTCAGGGGAACACTGAAGCTTTCTTT.

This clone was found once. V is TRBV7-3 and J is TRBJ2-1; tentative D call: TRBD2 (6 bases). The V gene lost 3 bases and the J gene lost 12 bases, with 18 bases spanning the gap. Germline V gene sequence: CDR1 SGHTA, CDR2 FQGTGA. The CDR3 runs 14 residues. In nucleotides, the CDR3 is TGTGCCAGCAGCTTGGGACTCACTATGGAAGCGCAGTTCTTC. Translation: CASSLGLTMEAQFF.

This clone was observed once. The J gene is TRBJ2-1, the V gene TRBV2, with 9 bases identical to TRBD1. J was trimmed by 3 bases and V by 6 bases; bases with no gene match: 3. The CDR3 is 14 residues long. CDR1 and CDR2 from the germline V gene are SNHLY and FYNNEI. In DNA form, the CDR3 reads TGTGCCAGCAGGGGACAGGGCGTCTACAATGAGCAGTTCTTC. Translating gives CASRGQGVYNEQFF.

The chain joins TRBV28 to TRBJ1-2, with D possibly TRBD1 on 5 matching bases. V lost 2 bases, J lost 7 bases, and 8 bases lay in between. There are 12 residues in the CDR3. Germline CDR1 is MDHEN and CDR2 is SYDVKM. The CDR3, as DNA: TGTGCCAGCAGTTTAACCAGGGCTGGCTACACCTTC. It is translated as CASSLTRAGYTF.

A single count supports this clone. The CDR3 region is CASSRGLSSYNEQFF. CDR3 nucleotides: TGTGCCAGTAGTAGAGGCTTGAGCTCCTACAATGAGCAGTTCTTC. The chain uses TRBV19 and TRBJ2-1; D ambiguous. Trimming removed 4 bases at V and 0 bases at J, with 10 bases between. Germline CDR1 LNHDA, CDR2 SQIVND (reference sequence). This CDR3 comprises 15 residues.

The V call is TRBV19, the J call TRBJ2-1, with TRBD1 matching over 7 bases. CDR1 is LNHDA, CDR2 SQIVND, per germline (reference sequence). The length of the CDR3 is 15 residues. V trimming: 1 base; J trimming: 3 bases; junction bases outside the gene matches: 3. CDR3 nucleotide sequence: TGTGCCAGTAGTATAGGGGCAGGGGGCTACAATGAGCAGTTCTTC. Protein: CASSIGAGGYNEQFF.

CDR3 region: CSVNLLAGRGNEQFF. In DNA form, the CDR3 reads TGCAGCGTAAACTTACTAGCGGGTCGGGGGAATGAGCAGTTCTTC. The V and J genes are TRBV29-1 and TRBJ2-1, with 9 bases aligning to TRBD2. V was pared by 6 bases and J by 7 bases, with 13 bases of the junction left unmatched. This CDR3 region has 15 residues. CDR1 and CDR2 (germline): SQVTM, ANQGSEA.

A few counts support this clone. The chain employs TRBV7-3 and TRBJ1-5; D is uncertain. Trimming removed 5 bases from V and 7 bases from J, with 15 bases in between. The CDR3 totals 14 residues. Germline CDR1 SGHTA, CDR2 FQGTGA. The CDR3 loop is CASSLVRGRQPQHF. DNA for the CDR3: TGTGCCAGCAGCCTCGTCCGGGGAAGGCAGCCCCAGCATTTT.

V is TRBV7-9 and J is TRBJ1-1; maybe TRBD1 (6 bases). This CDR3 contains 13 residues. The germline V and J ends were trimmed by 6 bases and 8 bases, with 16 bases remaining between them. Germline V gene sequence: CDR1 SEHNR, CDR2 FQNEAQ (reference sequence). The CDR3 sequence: CASRPSGETEAFF. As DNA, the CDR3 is TGTGCCAGCAGACCCTCAGGGGAAACAGAAGCTTTCTTT.